These 4 T cell receptor beta chains originate from one sample sequenced in a study of T cell clonotyping in hematopoietic cell transplantation. TCRdb's table, derived via immunoSEQ multiplex PCR, lists solely in-frame clones and lacks some. Counted here are under 7,000 clones, 85% to 95% occurring once; the ten biggest clones make up around 50%. Here the sequenced sample was peripheral blood mononuclear cells, taken 100 days after allogeneic stem cell transplant. The source of these receptors is a female patient in her 50s who had an allogeneic stem cell transplant from an unrelated donor, so T cells may come from the graft donor. Some clones in this sample may be carry-over from other donors' samples.

The V and J genes are TRBV5-1 and TRBJ2-2, with D possibly being TRBD1 or TRBD2 (5 bases each). Germline V gene lookup returns CDR1 SGHRS and CDR2 YFSETQ. The CDR3 is made up of 15 amino acids. With 5 bases removed from V and 4 bases from J, the gap between germline ends came to 15 bases. This chain's CDR3 is CASSFTGTSTGELFF. CDR3 nucleotides: TGCGCCAGCAGTTTTACCGGGACCTCCACCGGGGAGCTGTTTTTT.

This clone was recorded once. This chain uses TRBV6-1 with TRBJ1-3; D not resolved. Germline lookup yields CDR1 MNHNS and CDR2 SASEGT. V lost 0 bases and J lost 2, with 14 bases in between. The CDR3 has 17 residues. The CDR3 reads CASSEALQMGTGNTIYF. DNA of the CDR3: TGTGCCAGCAGTGAAGCGCTTCAGATGGGGACTGGAAACACCATATATTTT.

This chain uses TRBV14 with TRBJ1-2; D gene unclear. The CDR3 covers 14 residues. V was trimmed by 3 bases and J by 8 bases, leaving 16 bases between them. Germline V CDR1 and CDR2: SGHDN, FVKESK. CDR3 DNA: TGTGCCAGCAGCCAGGATTATTTTTTGGGCGGCTACACCTTC. Translated: CASSQDYFLGGYTF.

This chain joins TRBV29-1 and TRBJ2-7; 7 bases map to TRBD1. In germline, CDR1 is SQVTM, CDR2 ANQGSEA. Unmatched junction bases numbered 7, after V lost 8 bases and J lost 3 bases. CDR3 length: 12 residues. The CDR3 loop reads CSFVGQIYEQYF. The CDR3 DNA sequence: TGCAGCTTTGTGGGACAGATCTACGAGCAGTACTTC.